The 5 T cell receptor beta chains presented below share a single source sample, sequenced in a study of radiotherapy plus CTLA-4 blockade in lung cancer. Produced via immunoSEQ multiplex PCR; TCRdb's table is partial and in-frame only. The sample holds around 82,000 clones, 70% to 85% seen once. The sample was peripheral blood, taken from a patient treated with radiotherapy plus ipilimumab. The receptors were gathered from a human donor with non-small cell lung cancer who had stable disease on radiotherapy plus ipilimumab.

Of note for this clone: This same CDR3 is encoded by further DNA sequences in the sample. As DNA, the CDR3 is TGTGCCAGCAGGGACAGCTCTGGGGCCAACGTCCTGACTTTC. Its protein product is CASRDSSGANVLTF. The rearrangement joins TRBV6-5 to TRBJ2-6, with D possibly being TRBD1 (6 bases). V shed 6 bases and J shed 0 bases, with 6 bases lying between them. Germline V gene sequence: CDR1 MNHEY, CDR2 SVGAGI. The CDR3 runs to 14 residues.

The CDR3 loop is CASSPSGSKTQYF. CDR3 nucleotide sequence: TGTGCCAGCAGCCCCTCGGGTTCAAAGACCCAGTACTTC. The chain joins TRBV5-6 to TRBJ2-5; D gene ambiguous. Germline CDR1 and CDR2: SGHDT and YYEEEE. The CDR3 extends over 13 amino acids. The V end lost 4 bases, the J end lost 6 bases, and 13 bases lay between the germline ends.

The CDR3 DNA sequence: TGTGCCAGCAGCCGGAGCGGGGGCCAAGAGACCCAGTACTTC. Protein: CASSRSGGQETQYF. V is TRBV7-3 and J is TRBJ2-5; TRBD2 matches 8 bases. The CDR3 covers 14 residues. The germline CDR1 and CDR2 sequences are SGHTA and FQGTGA. Trimming took 5 bases from V and 1 from J; bases not matched to a gene: 3. The full variable domain, rest sourced from reference TRBV7-3 and TRBJ2-5, is GAGVSQTPSNKVTEKGKYVELRCDPISGHTALYWYRQSLGQGPEFLIYFQGTGAADDSGLPNDRFFAVRPEGSVSTLKIQRTERGDSAVYLCASSRSGGQETQYFGPGTRLLVL.

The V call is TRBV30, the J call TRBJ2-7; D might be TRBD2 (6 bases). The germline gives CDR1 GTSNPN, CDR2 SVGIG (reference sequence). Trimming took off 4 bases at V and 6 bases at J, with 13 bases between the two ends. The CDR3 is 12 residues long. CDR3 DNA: TGTGCCTGGATGGCGGGATTTCGCGAGCAGTACTTC. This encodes CAWMAGFREQYF.

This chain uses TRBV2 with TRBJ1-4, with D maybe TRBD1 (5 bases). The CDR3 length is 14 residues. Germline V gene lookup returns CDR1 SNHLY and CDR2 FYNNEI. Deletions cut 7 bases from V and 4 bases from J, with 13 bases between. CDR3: CASKNPGGNEKLFF. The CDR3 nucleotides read TGTGCCAGCAAAAACCCGGGGGGTAATGAAAAACTGTTTTTT.